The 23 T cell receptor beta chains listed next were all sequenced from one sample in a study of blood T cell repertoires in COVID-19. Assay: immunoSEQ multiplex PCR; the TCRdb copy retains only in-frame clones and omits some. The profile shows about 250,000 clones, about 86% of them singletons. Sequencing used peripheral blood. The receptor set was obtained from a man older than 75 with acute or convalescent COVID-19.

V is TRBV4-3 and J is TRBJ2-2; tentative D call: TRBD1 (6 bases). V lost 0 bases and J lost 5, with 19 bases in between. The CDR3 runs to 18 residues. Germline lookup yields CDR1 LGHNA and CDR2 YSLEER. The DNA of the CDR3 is TGCGCCAGCAGCCAAGAGCTCGCCATGCAGGGGTGGACCGGGGAGCTGTTTTTT. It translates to CASSQELAMQGWTGELFF.

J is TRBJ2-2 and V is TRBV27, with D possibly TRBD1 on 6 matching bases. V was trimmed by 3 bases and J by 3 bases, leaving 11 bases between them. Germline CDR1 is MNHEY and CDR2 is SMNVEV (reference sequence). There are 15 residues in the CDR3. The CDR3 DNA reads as TGTGCCAGCAGTTTTGGCAGGGGTGACACCGGGGAGCTGTTTTTT. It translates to CASSFGRGDTGELFF.

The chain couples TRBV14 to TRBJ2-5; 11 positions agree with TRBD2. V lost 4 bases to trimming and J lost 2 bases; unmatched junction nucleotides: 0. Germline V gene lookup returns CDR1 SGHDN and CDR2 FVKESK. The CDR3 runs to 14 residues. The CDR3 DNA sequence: TGTGCCAGCAGCCGACTAGCGGGGCAAGAGACCCAGTACTTC. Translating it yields CASSRLAGQETQYF. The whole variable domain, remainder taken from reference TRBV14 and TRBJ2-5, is EAGVTQFPSHSVIEKGQTVTLRCDPISGHDNLYWYRRVMGKEIKFLLHFVKESKQDESGMPNNRFLAERTGGTYSTLKVQPAELEDSGVYFCASSRLAGQETQYFGPGTRLLVL.

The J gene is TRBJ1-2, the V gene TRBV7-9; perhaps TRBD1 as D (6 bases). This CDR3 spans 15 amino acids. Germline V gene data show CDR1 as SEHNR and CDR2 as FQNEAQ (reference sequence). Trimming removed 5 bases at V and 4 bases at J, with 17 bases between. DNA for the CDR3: TGTGCCAGCAGCCCAGAGTACAGGGCCGGCTATGGCTACACCTTC. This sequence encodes CASSPEYRAGYGYTF.

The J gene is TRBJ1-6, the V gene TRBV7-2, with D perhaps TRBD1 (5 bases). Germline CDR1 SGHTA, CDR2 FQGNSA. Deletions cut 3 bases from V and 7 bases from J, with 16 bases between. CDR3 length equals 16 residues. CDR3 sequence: CASSFTDRGLNSPLHF. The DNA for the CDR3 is TGTGCCAGCAGCTTCACGGATAGGGGACTAAATTCACCCCTCCACTTT.

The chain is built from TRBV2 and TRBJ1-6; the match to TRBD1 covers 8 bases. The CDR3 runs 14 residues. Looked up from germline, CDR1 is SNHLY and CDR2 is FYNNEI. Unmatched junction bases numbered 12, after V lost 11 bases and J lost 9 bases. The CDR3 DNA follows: TGTGCCTCGCTTCGACAGGGGAGAGGTTCACCCCTCCACTTT. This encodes CASLRQGRGSPLHF.

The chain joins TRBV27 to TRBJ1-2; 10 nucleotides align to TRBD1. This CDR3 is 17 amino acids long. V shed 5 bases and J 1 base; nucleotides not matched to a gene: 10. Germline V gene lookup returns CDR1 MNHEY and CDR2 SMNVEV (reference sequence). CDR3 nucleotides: TGTGCCAGCAGTGGGGGACAGGGGCTCCCCCTTAACTATGGCTACACCTTC. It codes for CASSGGQGLPLNYGYTF.

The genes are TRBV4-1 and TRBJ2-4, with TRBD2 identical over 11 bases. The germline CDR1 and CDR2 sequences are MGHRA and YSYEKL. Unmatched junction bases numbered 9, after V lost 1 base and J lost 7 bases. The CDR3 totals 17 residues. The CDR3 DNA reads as TGCGCCAGCAGCCAAGCGAAACTAGCGGGAGTTGGGAACATTCAGTACTTC. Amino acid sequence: CASSQAKLAGVGNIQYF.

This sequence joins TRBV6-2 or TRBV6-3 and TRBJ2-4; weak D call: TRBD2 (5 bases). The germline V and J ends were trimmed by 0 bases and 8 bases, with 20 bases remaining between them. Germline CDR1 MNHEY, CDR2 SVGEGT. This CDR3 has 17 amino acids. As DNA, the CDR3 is TGTGCCAGCAGTTACTCGAAACGGCTTTGGTACGGGGACATTCAGTACTTC. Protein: CASSYSKRLWYGDIQYF.

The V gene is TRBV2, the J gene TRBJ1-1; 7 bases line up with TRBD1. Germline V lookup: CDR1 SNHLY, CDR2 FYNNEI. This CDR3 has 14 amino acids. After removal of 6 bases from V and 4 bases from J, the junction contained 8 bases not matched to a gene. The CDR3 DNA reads TGTGCCAGCAGGGAACGACAGGGTGGCACTGAAGCTTTCTTT. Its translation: CASRERQGGTEAFF.

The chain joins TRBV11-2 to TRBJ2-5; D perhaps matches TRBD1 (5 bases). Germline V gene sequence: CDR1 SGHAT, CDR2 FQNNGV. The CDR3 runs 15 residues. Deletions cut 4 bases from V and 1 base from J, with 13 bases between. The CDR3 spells CASSSPPGRQETQYF. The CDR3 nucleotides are TGTGCCAGCAGCTCCCCCCCAGGGCGCCAAGAGACCCAGTACTTC.

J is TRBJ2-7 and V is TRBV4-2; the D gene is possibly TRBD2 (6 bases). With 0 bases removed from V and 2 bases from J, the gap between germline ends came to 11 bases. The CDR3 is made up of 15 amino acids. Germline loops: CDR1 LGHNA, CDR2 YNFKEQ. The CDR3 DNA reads TGTGCCAGCAGCCAAGATGGCGGGGCCCCCTACGAGCAGTACTTC. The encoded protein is CASSQDGGAPYEQYF.

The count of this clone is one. This CDR3 is CASSIEQGNQPQHF. The CDR3 coding sequence is TGTGCCAGCAGTATCGAACAGGGCAATCAGCCCCAGCATTTT. The chain combines TRBV6-5 with TRBJ1-5, with a possible D match to TRBD1 (5 bases). V was clipped by 5 bases and J by 2 bases, with 10 bases between them. Germline V gene lookup returns CDR1 MNHEY and CDR2 SVGAGI. The CDR3 has 14 amino acids.

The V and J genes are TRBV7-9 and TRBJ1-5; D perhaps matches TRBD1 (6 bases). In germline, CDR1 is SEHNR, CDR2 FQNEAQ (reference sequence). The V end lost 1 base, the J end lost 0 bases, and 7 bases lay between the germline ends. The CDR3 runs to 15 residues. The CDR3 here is CASSLGTVSNQPQHF. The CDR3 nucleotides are TGTGCCAGCAGCTTAGGGACAGTTAGCAATCAGCCCCAGCATTTT.

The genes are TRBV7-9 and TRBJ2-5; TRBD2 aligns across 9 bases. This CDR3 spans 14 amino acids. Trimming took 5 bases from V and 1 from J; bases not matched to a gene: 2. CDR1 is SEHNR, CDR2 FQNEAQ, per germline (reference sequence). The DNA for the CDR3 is TGTGCCAGCAGCCCGACTAGCGGCCAAGAGACCCAGTACTTC. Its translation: CASSPTSGQETQYF.

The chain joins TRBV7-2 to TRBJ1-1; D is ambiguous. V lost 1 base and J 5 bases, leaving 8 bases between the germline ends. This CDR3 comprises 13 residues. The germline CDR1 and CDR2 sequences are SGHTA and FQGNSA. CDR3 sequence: CASSLVGSTEAFF. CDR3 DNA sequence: TGTGCCAGCAGCTTAGTGGGGAGTACTGAAGCTTTCTTT.

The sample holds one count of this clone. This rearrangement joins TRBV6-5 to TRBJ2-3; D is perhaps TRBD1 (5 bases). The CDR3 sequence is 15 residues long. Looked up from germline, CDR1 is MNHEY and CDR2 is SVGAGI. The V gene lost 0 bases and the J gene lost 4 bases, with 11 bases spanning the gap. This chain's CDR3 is CASSYSGRVSDTQYF. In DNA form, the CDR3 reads TGTGCCAGCAGTTACTCAGGCAGGGTGTCAGATACGCAGTATTTT.

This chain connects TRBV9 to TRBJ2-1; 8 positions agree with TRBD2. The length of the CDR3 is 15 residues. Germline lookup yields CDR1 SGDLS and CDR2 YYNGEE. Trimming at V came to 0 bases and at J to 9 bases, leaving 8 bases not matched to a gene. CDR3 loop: CASSVVVAGITEQFF. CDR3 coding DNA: TGTGCCAGCAGCGTAGTGGTAGCGGGGATAACTGAGCAGTTCTTC.

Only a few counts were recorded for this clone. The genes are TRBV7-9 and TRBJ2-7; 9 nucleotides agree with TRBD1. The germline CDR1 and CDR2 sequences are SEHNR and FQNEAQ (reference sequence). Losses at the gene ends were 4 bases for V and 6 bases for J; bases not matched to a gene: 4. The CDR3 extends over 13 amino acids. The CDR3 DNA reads TGTGCCAGCAGCTCCAGGACAGGGGCCGAGCAGTACTTC. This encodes CASSSRTGAEQYF. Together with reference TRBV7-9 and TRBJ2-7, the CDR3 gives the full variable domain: DTGVSQNPRHKITKRGQNVTFRCDPISEHNRLYWYRQTLGQGPEFLTYFQNEAQLEKSRLLSDRFSAERPKGSFSTLEIQRTEQGDSAMYLCASSSRTGAEQYFGPGTRLTVT.

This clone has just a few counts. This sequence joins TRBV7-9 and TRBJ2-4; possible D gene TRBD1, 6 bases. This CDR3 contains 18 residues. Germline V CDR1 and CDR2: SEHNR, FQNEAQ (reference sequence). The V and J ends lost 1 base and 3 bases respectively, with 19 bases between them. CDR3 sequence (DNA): TGTGCCAGCAGCTTAGGGGGACACAACACACCTAACAAAAACATTCAGTACTTC. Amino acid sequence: CASSLGGHNTPNKNIQYF.

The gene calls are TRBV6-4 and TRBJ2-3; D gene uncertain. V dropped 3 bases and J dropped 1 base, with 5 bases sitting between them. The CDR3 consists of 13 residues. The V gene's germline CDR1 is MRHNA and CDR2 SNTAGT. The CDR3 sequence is CASSESGTDTQYF. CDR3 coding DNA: TGTGCCAGCAGTGAGTCAGGCACAGATACGCAGTATTTT.

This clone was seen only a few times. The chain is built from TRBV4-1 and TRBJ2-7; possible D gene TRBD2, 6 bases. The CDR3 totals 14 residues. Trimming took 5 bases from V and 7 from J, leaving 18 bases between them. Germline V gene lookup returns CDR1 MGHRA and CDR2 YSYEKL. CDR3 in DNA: TGCGCCAGCAGCGCCCGGGGCTTTGGAGGGGAGCAGTACTTC. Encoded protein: CASSARGFGGEQYF.

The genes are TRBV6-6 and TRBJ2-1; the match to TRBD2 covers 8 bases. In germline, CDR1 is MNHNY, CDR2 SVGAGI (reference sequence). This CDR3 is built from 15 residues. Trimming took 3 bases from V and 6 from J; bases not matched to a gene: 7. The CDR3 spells CASSYQGLAGNEQFF. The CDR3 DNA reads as TGTGCCAGCAGTTATCAAGGACTAGCTGGCAATGAGCAGTTCTTC.